Each of the 15 T cell receptor beta chains below was sequenced from the same sample in a study of T cells after yellow fever vaccination. MiXCR was run by TCRdb on the 5' RACE reads, yielding one entry per CDR3 protein. The sample includes fewer than 500,000 distinct CDR3 sequences, around 20% of them seen just once. Source: PBMCs, taken before the yellow fever booster vaccination. All receptors derive from a man aged 18 to 29 who received the YFV17D yellow fever vaccine.

The sample holds a few counts of this clonotype. This rearrangement joins TRBV6-6 to TRBJ1-2; no firm D call. Germline V lookup: CDR1 MNHNY, CDR2 SVGAGI (reference sequence). The V gene lost 2 bases and the J gene lost 8 bases, with 9 bases spanning the gap. The CDR3 is 12 amino acids. The CDR3 region is CASSYGVAGYTF. CDR3 in DNA: TGTGCCAGCAGTTACGGCGTTGCGGGCTACACCTTC.

In this sample, this clonotype turned up a few times. CDR3 region: CASSLTGTAFF. The CDR3 DNA is TGTGCCAGCAGTTTAACGGGGACAGCTTTCTTT. The chain has TRBV12-3 or TRBV12-4 and TRBJ1-1; a weak D match, TRBD1 (5 bases). The CDR3 totals 11 residues. V lost 2 bases and J 10 bases, leaving 8 bases between the germline ends.

This clonotype was seen more than once but under ten times. The chain carries TRBV9 and TRBJ1-1; D unclear. The CDR3 sequence is 13 residues long. Looked up from germline, CDR1 is SGDLS and CDR2 is YYNGEE. V lost 3 bases and J lost 2, with 8 bases in between. Written as DNA, the CDR3 is TGTGCCAGCAGCGCCGGGCCAAACACTGAAGCTTTCTTT. Amino acid sequence: CASSAGPNTEAFF.

This clonotype was counted a few times. This sequence joins TRBV6-1 and TRBJ2-3; D is unclear. CDR1 and CDR2 (germline): MNHNS, SASEGT. Trimming removed 7 bases at V and 1 base at J, with 15 bases between. The CDR3 consists of 15 residues. The CDR3 loop reads CASKSRAFGTDTQYF. CDR3 sequence (DNA): TGTGCCAGCAAGTCCCGAGCCTTTGGCACAGATACGCAGTATTTT.

There are a few counts of this clonotype. The rearrangement uses TRBV12-3 or TRBV12-4 and TRBJ1-5, with D maybe TRBD1 (6 bases). With 5 bases removed from V and 4 bases from J, the gap between germline ends came to 12 bases. The CDR3 has 14 amino acids. In DNA, the CDR3 is TGTGCCAGCAGTGGGGACACCGTTAATCAGCCCCAGCATTTT. Translated, it gives CASSGDTVNQPQHF.

This chain uses TRBV11-2 with TRBJ1-3; D is possibly TRBD1 (5 bases). CDR3 size: 16 residues. In germline, CDR1 is SGHAT, CDR2 FQNNGV. V lost 5 bases and J lost 4, with 18 bases in between. The CDR3 nucleotides are TGTGCCAGCAGCCGGACCGGGACCTCGATGGGAAACACCATATATTTT. Encoded protein: CASSRTGTSMGNTIYF.

This clonotype was found many times. The V call is TRBV20-1, the J call TRBJ1-2; TRBD1 matches at 10 bases. The CDR3 length is 13 residues. V dropped 7 bases and J dropped 5; count of bases not matched to a gene: 7. Germline lookup yields CDR1 DFQATT and CDR2 SNEGSKA (reference sequence). The CDR3 protein is CSVLGQGFYGYTF. The CDR3 DNA follows: TGCAGTGTATTGGGACAGGGGTTTTATGGCTACACCTTC.

This rearrangement joins TRBV9 to TRBJ2-5; the D is unclear. Deletions cut 3 bases from V and 5 bases from J, with 11 bases between. Germline lookup yields CDR1 SGDLS and CDR2 YYNGEE. The CDR3 is 13 amino acids. CDR3 amino acids: CASSAPLDETQYF. The CDR3 DNA reads as TGTGCCAGCAGCGCGCCGTTGGACGAGACCCAGTACTTC.

In its sample, this clonotype was seen a few times. The rearrangement joins TRBV20-1 to TRBJ1-3; the D gene is possibly TRBD1 (5 bases). V lost 6 bases, J lost 2 bases, and 14 bases lay in between. The germline gives CDR1 DFQATT, CDR2 SNEGSKA (reference sequence). This CDR3 spans 14 amino acids. The CDR3 DNA is TGCAGTGCCCATCGCCCGGGGGCTGGAAACACCATATATTTT. Protein product: CSAHRPGAGNTIYF.

This clonotype was counted only a few times. The chain recombines TRBV7-9 with TRBJ2-7; D is ambiguous. Germline assignment: CDR1 SEHNR and CDR2 FQNEAQ (reference sequence). Trimming removed 3 bases at V and 2 bases at J, with 5 bases between. The CDR3 covers 12 residues. CDR3: CASSFGPYEQYV. The CDR3 DNA follows: TGTGCCAGCAGCTTCGGTCCCTACGAGCAGTACGTC.

The chain uses TRBV20-1 and TRBJ2-5; 8 nucleotides align to TRBD2. Germline V CDR1 and CDR2: DFQATT, SNEGSKA (reference sequence). This CDR3 comprises 12 residues. Losses at the gene ends were 6 bases for V and 5 bases for J; bases not matched to a gene: 5. This CDR3 is CSARGGPETQYF. CDR3 coding DNA: TGCAGTGCCCGGGGGGGCCCGGAGACCCAGTACTTC.

This rearrangement joins TRBV5-5 to TRBJ1-1; no reliable D call. The CDR3 has 15 amino acids. V lost 0 bases to trimming and J lost 3 bases, with 12 bases between them. Looked up from germline, CDR1 is SGHKS and CDR2 is YYEKEE (reference sequence). CDR3 in DNA: TGTGCCAGCAGCTTGGCCCTCGCGTTTCACACTGAAGCTTTCTTT. Translating it yields CASSLALAFHTEAFF.

This chain joins TRBV3-1 and TRBJ1-2, with D hard to call. V gave up 1 base and J gave up 4 bases, with 13 bases separating them. CDR1 and CDR2 (germline): LGHDT, YNNKEL (reference sequence). The CDR3 totals 15 residues. The CDR3 region has the DNA TGTGCCAGCAGCCAAGGGACCGGGGTTGGCTATGGCTACACCTTC. Encoded protein: CASSQGTGVGYGYTF.

There are a few counts of this clonotype. V usage is TRBV9 and J usage is TRBJ1-4, with 12 bases identical to TRBD1. The trim removed 3 bases at V and 0 bases at J, leaving 12 bases unmatched. Germline-derived CDR1 and CDR2 are SGDLS and YYNGEE. There are 20 residues in the CDR3. CDR3 amino acids: CASSAETGTGGPATNEKLFF. In nucleotides, the CDR3 is TGTGCCAGCAGCGCCGAAACCGGGACAGGGGGCCCCGCAACTAATGAAAAACTGTTTTTT.

V gene TRBV4-3 combines with J gene TRBJ1-2; no clear D gene. The germline V gene has CDR1 LGHNA and CDR2 YSLEER. Between the trimmed V and J ends, which lost 0 bases and 12 bases, there was a span of 17 bases. This CDR3 contains 14 residues. This CDR3 is CASSQDRNRFLDTF. The CDR3 DNA sequence: TGCGCCAGCAGCCAAGATCGTAATAGGTTCTTAGACACCTTC.